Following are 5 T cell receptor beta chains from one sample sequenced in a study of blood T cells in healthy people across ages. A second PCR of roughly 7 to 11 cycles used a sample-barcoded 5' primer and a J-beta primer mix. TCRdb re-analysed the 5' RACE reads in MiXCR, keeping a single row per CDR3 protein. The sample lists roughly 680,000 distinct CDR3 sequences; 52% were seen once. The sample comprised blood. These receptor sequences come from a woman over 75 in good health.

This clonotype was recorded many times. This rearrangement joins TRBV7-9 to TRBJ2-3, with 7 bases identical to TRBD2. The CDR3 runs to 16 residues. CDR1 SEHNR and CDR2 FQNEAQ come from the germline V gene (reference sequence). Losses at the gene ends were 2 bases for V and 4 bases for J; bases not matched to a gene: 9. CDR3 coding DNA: TGTGCCAGCAGCTTAATAGCGGGTCGGCTCGCAGATACGCAGTATTTT. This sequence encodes CASSLIAGRLADTQYF.

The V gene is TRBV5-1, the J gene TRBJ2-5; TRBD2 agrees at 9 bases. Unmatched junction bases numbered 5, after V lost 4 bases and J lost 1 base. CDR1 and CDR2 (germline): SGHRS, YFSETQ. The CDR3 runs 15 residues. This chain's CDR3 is CASSPRTSAQETQYF. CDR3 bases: TGCGCCAGCAGCCCAAGGACTAGCGCCCAAGAGACCCAGTACTTC.

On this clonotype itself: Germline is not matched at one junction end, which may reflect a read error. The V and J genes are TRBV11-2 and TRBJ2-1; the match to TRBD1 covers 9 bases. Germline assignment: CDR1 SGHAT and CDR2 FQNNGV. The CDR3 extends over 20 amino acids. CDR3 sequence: CASSLVLGIGRDREGYEQCF. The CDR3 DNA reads TGTGCCAGCAGCTTAGTACTCGGGATTGGTAGGGACAGGGAAGGGTATGAGCAGTGCTTC.

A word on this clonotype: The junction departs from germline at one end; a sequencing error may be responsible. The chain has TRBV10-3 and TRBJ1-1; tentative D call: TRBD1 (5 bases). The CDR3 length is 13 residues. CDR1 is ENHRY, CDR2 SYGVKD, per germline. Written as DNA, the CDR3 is TGTGTCATCCCCGTTTCCGGGGGCACTGAAGCTTTCTTT. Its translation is CVIPVSGGTEAFF.

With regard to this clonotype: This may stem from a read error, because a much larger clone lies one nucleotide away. For the CDR3, the DNA is TGCGCCAGCAGCCGAGAGGACGGAGCTAACTATGGCTACACCTTC. Encoded protein: CASSREDGANYGYTF. The chain recombines TRBV5-1 with TRBJ1-2; D is uncertain. This CDR3 has 15 amino acids. Trimming shortened V by 4 bases and J by 0 bases, and 13 bases separated the two germline ends. CDR1 is SGHRS and CDR2 is YFSETQ in the germline V gene.